This is a list of T cell receptor beta chains from one sample in a study of blood T cell repertoires in COVID-19. Only in-frame clones appear in the TCRdb table, and some are missing; sequencing was by immunoSEQ multiplex PCR. The data contain under 300,000 clones, over 70% of them singletons. The sequencing sample was made of peripheral blood. These receptor sequences come from a man aged 80 or over with acute or convalescent COVID-19. Both conserved end residues are part of each CDR3. D genes are given only for firm matches. Size tells how often a clone was seen (once, few, many) or the class of an expanded clone, and some rows leave it out.

CDR3 protein | CDR3 DNA | J gene | V gene | clone size | D gene
CASRPGQDKEKLFF | TGTGCCAGCAGGCCGGGACAGGATAAGGAAAAACTGTTTTTT | TRBJ1-4 | TRBV6-5 | . | TRBD1
CASSLGVGDRADTQYF | TGTGCCAGCAGCTTGGGCGTGGGAGACCGAGCCGATACGCAGTATTTT | TRBJ2-3 | TRBV7-9 | . | .
CASRRGQWNEKLFF | TGTGCCAGCAGAAGGGGACAGTGGAATGAAAAACTGTTTTTT | TRBJ1-4 | TRBV2 | . | TRBD1
CASSPGQEPTYGYTF | TGTGCCAGCTCCCCCGGACAGGAGCCCACCTATGGCTACACCTTC | TRBJ1-2 | TRBV18 | . | TRBD1
CASSQGLAGGETQYF | TGTGCCAGCAGCCAAGGTCTCGCGGGAGGAGAGACCCAGTACTTC | TRBJ2-5 | TRBV14 | . | TRBD2
CSVVGGLSREQYF | TGCAGCGTTGTGGGGGGACTTTCGAGGGAGCAGTACTTC | TRBJ2-7 | TRBV29-1 | . | .
CASSQGLNRGNTIYF | TGTGCCAGCAGCCAAGGACTCAACCGTGGAAACACCATATATTTT | TRBJ1-3 | TRBV14 | . | .
CASRFHRENQPQHF | TGTGCCAGCAGGTTCCACAGGGAAAATCAGCCCCAGCATTTT | TRBJ1-5 | TRBV5-4 | few | .
CASSEWLFGGNSGNTIYF | TGTGCCAGCAGTGAATGGTTGTTCGGGGGAAACTCTGGAAACACCATATATTTT | TRBJ1-3 | TRBV6-1 | . | .
CASSLVRGNEQYF | TGTGCCAGCAGCTTAGTCAGGGGGAACGAGCAGTACTTC | TRBJ2-7 | TRBV11-2 | . | TRBD1
CASSRTGGPTEAFF | TGTGCCAGCAGTCGAACAGGGGGACCCACTGAAGCTTTCTTT | TRBJ1-1 | TRBV3-1/TRBV3-2 | once | TRBD1
CASSRRQGGRSSYNSPLHF | TGTGCCAGCAGTAGGCGACAGGGGGGCCGGAGCTCCTATAATTCACCCCTCCACTTT | TRBJ1-6 | TRBV28 | . | TRBD1
CATRGGNTEAFF | TGTGCCACGAGAGGGGGGAACACTGAAGCTTTCTTT | TRBJ1-1 | TRBV24-1 | . | .